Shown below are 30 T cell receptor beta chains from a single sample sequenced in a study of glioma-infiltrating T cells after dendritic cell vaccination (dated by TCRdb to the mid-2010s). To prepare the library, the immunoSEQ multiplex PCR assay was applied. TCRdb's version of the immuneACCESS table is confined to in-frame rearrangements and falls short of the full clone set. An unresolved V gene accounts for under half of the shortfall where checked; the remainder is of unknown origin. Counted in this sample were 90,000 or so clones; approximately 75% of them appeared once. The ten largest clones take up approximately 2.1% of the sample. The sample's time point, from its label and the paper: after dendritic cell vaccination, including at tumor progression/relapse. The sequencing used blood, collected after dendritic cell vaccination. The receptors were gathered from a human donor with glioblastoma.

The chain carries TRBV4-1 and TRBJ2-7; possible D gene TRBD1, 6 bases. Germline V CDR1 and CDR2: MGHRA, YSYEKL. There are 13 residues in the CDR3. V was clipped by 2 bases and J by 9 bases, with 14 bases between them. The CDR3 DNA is TGCGCCAGCAGCCAACAACAGGGAGACCGGCAGTACGTC. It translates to CASSQQQGDRQYV.

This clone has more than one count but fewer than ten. The CDR3 DNA follows: TGTGCCAGCACTAACGGGGGTACGCAGTATTTT. Amino acids: CASTNGGTQYF. The V and J genes are TRBV2 and TRBJ2-3, with a tentative D call TRBD2 (6 bases). V gave up 7 bases and J gave up 8 bases, with 10 bases separating them. CDR3 length: 11 amino acids. CDR1 is SNHLY and CDR2 is FYNNEI in the germline V gene.

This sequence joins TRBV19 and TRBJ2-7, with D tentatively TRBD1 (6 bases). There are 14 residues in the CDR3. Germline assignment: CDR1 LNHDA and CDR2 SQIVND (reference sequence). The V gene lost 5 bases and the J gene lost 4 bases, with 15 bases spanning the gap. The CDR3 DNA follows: TGTGCCAGTAGTCTCCGGACAGAGTATTACGAGCAGTACTTC. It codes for CASSLRTEYYEQYF.

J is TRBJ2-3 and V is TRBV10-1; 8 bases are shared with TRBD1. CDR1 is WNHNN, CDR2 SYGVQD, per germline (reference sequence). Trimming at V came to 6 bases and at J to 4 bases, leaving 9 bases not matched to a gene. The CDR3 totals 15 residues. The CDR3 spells CASSAGGQIPDTQYF. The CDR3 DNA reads TGCGCCAGCAGCGCAGGGGGCCAAATTCCAGATACGCAGTATTTT.

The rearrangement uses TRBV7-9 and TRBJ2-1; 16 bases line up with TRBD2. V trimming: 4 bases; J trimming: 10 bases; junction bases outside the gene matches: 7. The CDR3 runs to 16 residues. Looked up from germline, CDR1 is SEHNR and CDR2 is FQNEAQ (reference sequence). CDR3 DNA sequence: TGTGCCAGCAGCTCGGGACTAGCGGGGGGGCTGGAAGAGCAGTTCTTC. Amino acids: CASSSGLAGGLEEQFF. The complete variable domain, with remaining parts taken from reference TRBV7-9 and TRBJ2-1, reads DTGVSQNPRHKITKRGQNVTFRCDPISEHNRLYWYRQTLGQGPEFLTYFQNEAQLEKSRLLSDRFSAERPKGSFSTLEIQRTEQGDSAMYLCASSSGLAGGLEEQFFGPGTRLTVL.

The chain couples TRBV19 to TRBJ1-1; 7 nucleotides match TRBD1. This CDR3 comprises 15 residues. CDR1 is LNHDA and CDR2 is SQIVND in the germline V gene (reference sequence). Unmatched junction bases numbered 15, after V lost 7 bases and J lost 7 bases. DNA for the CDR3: TGTGCCAGTACCCCCCGCCGGGACAGCGTTAATGAAGCTTTCTTT. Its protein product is CASTPRRDSVNEAFF. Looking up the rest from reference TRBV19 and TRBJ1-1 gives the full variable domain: DGGITQSPKYLFRKEGQNVTLSCEQNLNHDAMYWYRQDPGQGLRLIYYSQIVNDFQKGDIAEGYSVSREKKESFPLTVTSAQKNPTAFYLCASTPRRDSVNEAFFGQGTRLTVV.

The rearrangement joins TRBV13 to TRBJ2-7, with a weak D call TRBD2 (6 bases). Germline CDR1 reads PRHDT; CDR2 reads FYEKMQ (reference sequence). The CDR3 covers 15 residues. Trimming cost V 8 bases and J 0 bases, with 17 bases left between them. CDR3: CASQRGTESSYEQYV. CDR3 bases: TGTGCCAGCCAACGGGGGACGGAGAGCTCCTACGAGCAGTACGTC.

CDR3 sequence (DNA): TGTGCCAGCAGCCATGATCAAAACACACTGAACACTGAAGCTTTCTTT. Protein product: CASSHDQNTLNTEAFF. The rearrangement links TRBV7-8 to TRBJ1-1; D uncertain. Trimming stripped 5 bases from V and 0 bases from J, with 16 bases between. This CDR3 region has 16 residues. Looked up from germline, CDR1 is SGHVS and CDR2 is FQNEAQ. The whole variable domain, filled in from reference TRBV7-8 and TRBJ1-1, reads GAGVSQSPRYKVAKRGQDVALRCDPISGHVSLFWYQQALGQGPEFLTYFQNEAQLDKSGLPSDRFFAERPEGSVSTLKIQRTQQEDSAVYLCASSHDQNTLNTEAFFGQGTRLTVV.

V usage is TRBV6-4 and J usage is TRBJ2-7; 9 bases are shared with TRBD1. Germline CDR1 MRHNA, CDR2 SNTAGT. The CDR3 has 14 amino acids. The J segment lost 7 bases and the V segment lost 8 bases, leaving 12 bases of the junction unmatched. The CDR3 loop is CASESGTGTGEQYF. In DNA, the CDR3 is TGTGCCAGCGAATCCGGGACAGGGACGGGGGAGCAGTACTTC.

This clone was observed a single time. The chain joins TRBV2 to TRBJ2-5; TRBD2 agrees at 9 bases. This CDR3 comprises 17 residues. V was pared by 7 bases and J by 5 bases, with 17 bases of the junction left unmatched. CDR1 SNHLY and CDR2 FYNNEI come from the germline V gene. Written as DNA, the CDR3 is TGTGCCAGCACCTATAGCGGGAGTATCGGGTCGTCGGAGACCCAGTACTTC. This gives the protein CASTYSGSIGSSETQYF.

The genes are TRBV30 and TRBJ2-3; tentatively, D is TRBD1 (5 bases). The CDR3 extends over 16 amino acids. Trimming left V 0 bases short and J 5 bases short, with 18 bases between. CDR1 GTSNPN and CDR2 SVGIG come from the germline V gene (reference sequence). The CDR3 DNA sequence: TGTGCCTGGAGTGTACCCGGACACGCCCGGCGAGATACGCAGTATTTT. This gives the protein CAWSVPGHARRDTQYF.

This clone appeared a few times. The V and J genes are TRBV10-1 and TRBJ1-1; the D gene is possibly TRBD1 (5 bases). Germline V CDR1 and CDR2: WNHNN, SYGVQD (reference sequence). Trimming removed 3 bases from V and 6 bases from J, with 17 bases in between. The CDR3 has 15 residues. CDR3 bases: TGCGCCAGCAGTGACGGTGGGGGGTTCGGGTCTGAAGCTTTCTTT. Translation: CASSDGGGFGSEAFF.

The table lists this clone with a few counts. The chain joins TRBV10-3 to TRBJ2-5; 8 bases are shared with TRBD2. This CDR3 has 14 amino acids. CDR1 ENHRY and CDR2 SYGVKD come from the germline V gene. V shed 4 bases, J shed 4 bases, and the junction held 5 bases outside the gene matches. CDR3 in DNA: TGTGCCATCAGTGGCGGGGGGCCGGCAGAGACCCAGTACTTC. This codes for CAISGGGPAETQYF.

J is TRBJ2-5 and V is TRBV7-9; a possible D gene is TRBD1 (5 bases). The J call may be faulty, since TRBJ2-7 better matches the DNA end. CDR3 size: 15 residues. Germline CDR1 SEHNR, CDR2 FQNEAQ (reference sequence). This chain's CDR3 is CASSPSMGQTYEQYF. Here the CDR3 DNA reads TGTGCCAGCAGCCCCTCCATGGGGCAAACCTACGAGCAGTACTTC.

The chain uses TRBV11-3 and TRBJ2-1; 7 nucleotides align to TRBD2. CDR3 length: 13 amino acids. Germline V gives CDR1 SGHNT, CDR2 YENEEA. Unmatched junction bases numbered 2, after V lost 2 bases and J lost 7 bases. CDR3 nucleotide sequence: TGTGCCAGCAGCTTACGGGGGGTGAATGAGCAGTTCTTC. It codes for CASSLRGVNEQFF.

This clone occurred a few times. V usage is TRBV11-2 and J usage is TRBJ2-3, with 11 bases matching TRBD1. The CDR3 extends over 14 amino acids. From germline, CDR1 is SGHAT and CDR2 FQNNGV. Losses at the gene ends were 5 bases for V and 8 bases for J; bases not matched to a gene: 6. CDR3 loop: CASSTRGTGGTQYF. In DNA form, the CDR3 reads TGTGCCAGCAGCACTAGGGGGACAGGGGGTACGCAGTATTTT.

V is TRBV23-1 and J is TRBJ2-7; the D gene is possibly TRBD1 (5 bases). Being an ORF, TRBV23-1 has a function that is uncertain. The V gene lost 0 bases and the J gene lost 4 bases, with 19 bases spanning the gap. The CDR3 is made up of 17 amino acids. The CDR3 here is CASSQSWSRERRYEQYV. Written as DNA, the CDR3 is TGCGCCAGCAGTCAATCGTGGAGCAGGGAACGACGGTACGAGCAGTACGTC.

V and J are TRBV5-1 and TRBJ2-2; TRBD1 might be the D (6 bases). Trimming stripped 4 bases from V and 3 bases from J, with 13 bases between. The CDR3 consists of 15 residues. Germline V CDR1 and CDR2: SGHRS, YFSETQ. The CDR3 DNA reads TGCGCCAGCAGCCGTACAGGGACGGACACCGGGGAGCTGTTTTTT. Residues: CASSRTGTDTGELFF.

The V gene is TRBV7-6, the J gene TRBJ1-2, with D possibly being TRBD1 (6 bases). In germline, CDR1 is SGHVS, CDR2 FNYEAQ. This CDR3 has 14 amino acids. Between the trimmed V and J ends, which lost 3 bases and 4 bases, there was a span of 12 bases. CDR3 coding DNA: TGTGCCAGCAGCTTCATACAGGGTCCCTATGGCTACACCTTC. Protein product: CASSFIQGPYGYTF.

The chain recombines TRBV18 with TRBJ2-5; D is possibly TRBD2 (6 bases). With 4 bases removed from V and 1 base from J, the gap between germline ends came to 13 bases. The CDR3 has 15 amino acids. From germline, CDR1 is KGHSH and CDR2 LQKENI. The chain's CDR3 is CASSRLMGGQETQYF. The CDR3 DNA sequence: TGTGCCAGCTCACGCCTGATGGGGGGCCAAGAGACCCAGTACTTC.

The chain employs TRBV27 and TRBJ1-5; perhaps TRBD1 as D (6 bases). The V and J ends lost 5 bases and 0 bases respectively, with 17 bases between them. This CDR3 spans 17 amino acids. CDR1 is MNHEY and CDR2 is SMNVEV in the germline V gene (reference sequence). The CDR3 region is CASSPRGGPISNQPQHF. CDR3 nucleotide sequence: TGTGCCAGCAGTCCCCGAGGGGGACCCATTAGCAATCAGCCCCAGCATTTT.

The CDR3 region has the DNA TGTGCCACTACGACAGGGGGCACTGAAGCTTTCTTT. Translation gives CATTTGGTEAFF. This chain connects TRBV6-1 to TRBJ1-1; 9 bases match TRBD1. Germline CDR1 reads MNHNS; CDR2 reads SASEGT. Trimming at V came to 10 bases and at J to 4 bases, leaving 4 bases not matched to a gene. The CDR3 loop spans 12 amino acids.

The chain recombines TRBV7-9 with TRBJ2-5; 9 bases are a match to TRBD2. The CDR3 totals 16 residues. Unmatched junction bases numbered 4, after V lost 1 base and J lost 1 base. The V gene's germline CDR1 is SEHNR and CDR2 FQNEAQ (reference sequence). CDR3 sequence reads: CASSLVASGIQETQYF. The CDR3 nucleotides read TGTGCCAGCAGCTTAGTGGCTAGCGGGATCCAAGAGACCCAGTACTTC.

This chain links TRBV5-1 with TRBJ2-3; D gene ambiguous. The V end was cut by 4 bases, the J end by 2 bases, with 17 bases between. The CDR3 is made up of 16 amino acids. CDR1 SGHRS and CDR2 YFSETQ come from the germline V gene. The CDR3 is CASSATKVLSTDTQYF. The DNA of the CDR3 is TGCGCCAGCAGCGCCACTAAGGTCCTCTCCACAGATACGCAGTATTTT.

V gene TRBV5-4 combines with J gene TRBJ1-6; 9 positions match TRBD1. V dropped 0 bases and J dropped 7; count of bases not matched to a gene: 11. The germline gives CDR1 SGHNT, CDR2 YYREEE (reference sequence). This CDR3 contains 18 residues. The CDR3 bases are TGTGCCAGCAGCTTGGTTGGGACAGGGACCAGGTCCAATTCACCCCTCCACTTT. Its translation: CASSLVGTGTRSNSPLHF.

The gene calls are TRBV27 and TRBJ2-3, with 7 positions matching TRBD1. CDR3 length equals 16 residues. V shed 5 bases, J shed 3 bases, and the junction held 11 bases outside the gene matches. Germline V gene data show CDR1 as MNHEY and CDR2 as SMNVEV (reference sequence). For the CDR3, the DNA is TGTGCCAGCAGTACCCTCGGGGACAGATGGACAGATACGCAGTATTTT. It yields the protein CASSTLGDRWTDTQYF.

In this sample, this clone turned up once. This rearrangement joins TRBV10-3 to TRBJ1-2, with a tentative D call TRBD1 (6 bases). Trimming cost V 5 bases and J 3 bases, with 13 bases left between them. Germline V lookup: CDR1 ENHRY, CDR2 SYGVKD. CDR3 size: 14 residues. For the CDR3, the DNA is TGTGCCATCAGTTATGGACAGACTGACTATGGCTACACCTTC. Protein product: CAISYGQTDYGYTF.

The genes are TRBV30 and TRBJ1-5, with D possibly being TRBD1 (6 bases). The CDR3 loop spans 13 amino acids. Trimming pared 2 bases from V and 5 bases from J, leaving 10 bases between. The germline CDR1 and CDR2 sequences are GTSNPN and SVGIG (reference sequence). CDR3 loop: CAWSMGADQPQHF. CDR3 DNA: TGTGCCTGGAGTATGGGGGCCGATCAGCCCCAGCATTTT.

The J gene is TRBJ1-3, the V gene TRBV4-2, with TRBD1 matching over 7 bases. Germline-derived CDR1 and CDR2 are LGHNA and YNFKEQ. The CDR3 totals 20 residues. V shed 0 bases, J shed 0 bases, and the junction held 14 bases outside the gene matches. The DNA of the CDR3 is TGTGCCAGCAGCCAAGATCCCGCGACAGGGAGGCTTTACTCTGGAAACACCATATATTTT. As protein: CASSQDPATGRLYSGNTIYF.

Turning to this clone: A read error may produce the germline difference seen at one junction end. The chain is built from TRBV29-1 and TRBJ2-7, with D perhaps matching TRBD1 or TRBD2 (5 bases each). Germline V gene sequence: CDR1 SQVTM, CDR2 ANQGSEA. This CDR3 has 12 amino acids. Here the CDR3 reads CSVEADTYEQYF. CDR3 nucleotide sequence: TGCAGCGTGGAAGCGGACACCTACGAGCAGTACTTC.